This TCR beta chain originates from a study of blood T cell repertoires in COVID-19. About the research overall: From the United States, Italy and Spain came samples of acute and convalescent COVID-19.

Enrolled during active infection, Seattle patients were then followed longitudinally. V lost 3 bases and J 1 base, leaving 13 bases between the germline ends. Per the germline V gene, CDR1 is MNHEY and CDR2 is SVGAGI. This CDR3 region has 16 residues. Original methodology: Reference gene primer amplification yielded estimated nucleated cell counts. Assay: immunoSEQ multiplex PCR; the TCRdb copy retains only in-frame clones and omits some. For V, J and clone size, that table is used; D and trimming come from the DNA. The sample records around 310,000 clones, around 90% being singletons. Sequenced: peripheral blood. The rearrangement uses TRBV6-5 and TRBJ2-1, with D unresolved. This TCR was recovered from a woman in her twenties or thirties with COVID-19, enrolled during active disease. The CDR3 here is CASSYRPRRSYNEQFF. CDR3 DNA sequence: TGTGCCAGCAGTTATCGACCTAGGCGGTCCTACAATGAGCAGTTCTTC.